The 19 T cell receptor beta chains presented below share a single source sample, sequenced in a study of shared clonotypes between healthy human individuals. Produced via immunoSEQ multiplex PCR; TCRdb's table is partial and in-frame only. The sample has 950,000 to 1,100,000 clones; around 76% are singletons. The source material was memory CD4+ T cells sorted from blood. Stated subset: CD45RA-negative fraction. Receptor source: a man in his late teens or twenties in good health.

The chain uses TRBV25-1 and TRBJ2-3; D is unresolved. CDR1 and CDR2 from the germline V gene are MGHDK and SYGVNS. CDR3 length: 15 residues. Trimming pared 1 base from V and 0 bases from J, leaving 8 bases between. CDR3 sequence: CASSEWAGSTDTQYF. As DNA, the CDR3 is TGTGCCAGCAGTGAATGGGCAGGAAGCACAGATACGCAGTATTTT.

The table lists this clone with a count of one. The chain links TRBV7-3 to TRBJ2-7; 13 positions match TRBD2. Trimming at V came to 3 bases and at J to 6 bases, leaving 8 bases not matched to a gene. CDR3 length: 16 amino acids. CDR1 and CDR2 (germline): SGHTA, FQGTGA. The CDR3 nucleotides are TGTGCCAGCAGCTTTTCCACTAGCGGGGGGGCCGCCGAGCAGTACTTC. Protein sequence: CASSFSTSGGAAEQYF. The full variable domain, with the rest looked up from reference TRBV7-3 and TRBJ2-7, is GAGVSQTPSNKVTEKGKYVELRCDPISGHTALYWYRQSLGQGPEFLIYFQGTGAADDSGLPNDRFFAVRPEGSVSTLKIQRTERGDSAVYLCASSFSTSGGAAEQYFGPGTRLTVT.

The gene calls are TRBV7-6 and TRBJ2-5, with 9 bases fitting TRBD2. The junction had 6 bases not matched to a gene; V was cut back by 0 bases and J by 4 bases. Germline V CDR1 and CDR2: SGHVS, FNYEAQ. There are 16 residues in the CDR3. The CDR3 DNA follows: TGTGCCAGCAGCTTAGCCACTAGCGGGCACAGAGAGACCCAGTACTTC. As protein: CASSLATSGHRETQYF.

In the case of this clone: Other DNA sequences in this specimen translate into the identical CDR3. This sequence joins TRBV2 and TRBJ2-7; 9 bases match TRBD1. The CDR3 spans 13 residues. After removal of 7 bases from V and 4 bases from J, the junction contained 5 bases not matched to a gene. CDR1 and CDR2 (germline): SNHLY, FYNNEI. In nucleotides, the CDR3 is TGTGCCAGCAAGGGACAGGGACTTTACGAGCAGTACTTC. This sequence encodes CASKGQGLYEQYF.

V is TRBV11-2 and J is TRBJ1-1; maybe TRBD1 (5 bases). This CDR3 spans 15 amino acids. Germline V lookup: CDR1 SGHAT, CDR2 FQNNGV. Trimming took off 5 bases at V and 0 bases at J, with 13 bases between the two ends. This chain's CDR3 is CASSPLQGLNTEAFF. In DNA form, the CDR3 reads TGTGCCAGCAGCCCACTCCAGGGCCTGAACACTGAAGCTTTCTTT. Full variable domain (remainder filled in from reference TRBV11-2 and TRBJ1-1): EAGVAQSPRYKIIEKRQSVAFWCNPISGHATLYWYQQILGQGPKLLIQFQNNGVVDDSQLPKDRFSAERLKGVDSTLKIQPAKLEDSAVYLCASSPLQGLNTEAFFGQGTRLTVV.

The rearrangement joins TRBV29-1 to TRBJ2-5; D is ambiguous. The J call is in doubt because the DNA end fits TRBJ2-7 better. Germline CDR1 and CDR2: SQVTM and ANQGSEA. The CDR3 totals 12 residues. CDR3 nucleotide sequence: TGCAGCGTTATCGGCGACTCCTACGAGCAGTACTTC. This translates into CSVIGDSYEQYF.

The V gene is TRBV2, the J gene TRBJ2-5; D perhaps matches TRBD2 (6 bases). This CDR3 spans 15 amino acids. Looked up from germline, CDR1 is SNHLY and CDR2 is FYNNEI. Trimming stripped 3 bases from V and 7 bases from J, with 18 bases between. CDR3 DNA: TGTGCCAGCAGTGATTCAGTCGCAGGGCGGGGGACCCAGTACTTC. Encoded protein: CASSDSVAGRGTQYF.

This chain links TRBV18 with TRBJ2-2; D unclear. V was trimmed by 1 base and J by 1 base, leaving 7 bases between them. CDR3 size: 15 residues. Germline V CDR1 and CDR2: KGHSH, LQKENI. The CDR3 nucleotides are TGTGCCAGCTCACCACGACACGGGAACACCGGGGAGCTGTTTTTT. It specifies CASSPRHGNTGELFF.

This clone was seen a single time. The CDR3 is CASRRGQSYGYTF. CDR3 in DNA: TGTGCCAGCAGAAGGGGACAGTCCTATGGCTACACCTTC. The chain uses TRBV2 and TRBJ1-2, with 7 nucleotides matching TRBD1. The CDR3 spans 13 residues. After removal of 6 bases from V and 4 bases from J, the junction contained 5 bases not matched to a gene. Germline-derived CDR1 and CDR2 are SNHLY and FYNNEI. The entire variable domain, with the rest obtained from reference TRBV2 and TRBJ1-2, is as follows: EPEVTQTPSHQVTQMGQEVILRCVPISNHLYFYWYRQILGQKVEFLVSFYNNEISEKSEIFDDQFSVERPDGSNFTLKIRSTKLEDSAMYFCASRRGQSYGYTFGSGTRLTVV.

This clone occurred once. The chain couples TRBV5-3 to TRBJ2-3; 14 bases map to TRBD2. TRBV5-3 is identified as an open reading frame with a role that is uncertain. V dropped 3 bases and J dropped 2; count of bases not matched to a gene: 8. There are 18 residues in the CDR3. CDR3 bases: TGTGCCAGAAGCTCGGGACTAGCGGGGGCCCCAGACACAGATACGCAGTATTTT. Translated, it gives CARSSGLAGAPDTDTQYF.

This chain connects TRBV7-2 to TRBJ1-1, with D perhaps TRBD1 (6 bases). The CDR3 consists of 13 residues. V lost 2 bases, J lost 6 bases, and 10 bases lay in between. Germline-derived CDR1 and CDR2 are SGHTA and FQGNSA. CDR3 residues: CASSLRGMAEAFF. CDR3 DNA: TGTGCCAGCAGCTTAAGGGGGATGGCTGAAGCTTTCTTT.

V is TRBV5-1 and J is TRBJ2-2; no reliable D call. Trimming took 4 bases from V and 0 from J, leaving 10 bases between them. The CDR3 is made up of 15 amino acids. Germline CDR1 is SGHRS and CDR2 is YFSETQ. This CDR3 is CASSETASNTGELFF. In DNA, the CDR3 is TGCGCCAGCAGCGAGACGGCTTCGAACACCGGGGAGCTGTTTTTT.

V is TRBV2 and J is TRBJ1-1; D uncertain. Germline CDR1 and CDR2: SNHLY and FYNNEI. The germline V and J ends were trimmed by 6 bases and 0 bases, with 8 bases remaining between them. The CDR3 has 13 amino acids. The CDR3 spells CASRIEMNTEAFF. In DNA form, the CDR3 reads TGTGCCAGCAGAATAGAGATGAACACTGAAGCTTTCTTT.

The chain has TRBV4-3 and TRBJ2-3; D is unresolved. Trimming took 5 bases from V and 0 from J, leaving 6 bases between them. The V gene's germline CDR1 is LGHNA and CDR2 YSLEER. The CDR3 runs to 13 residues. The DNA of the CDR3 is TGCGCCAGCAGCACCGGGAGCACAGATACGCAGTATTTT. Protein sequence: CASSTGSTDTQYF.

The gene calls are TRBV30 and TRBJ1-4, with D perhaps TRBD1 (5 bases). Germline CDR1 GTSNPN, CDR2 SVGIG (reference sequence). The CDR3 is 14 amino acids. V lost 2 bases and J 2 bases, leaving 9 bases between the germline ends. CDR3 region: CAWSSGFTNEKLFF. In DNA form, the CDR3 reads TGTGCCTGGAGTTCAGGGTTCACTAATGAAAAACTGTTTTTT.

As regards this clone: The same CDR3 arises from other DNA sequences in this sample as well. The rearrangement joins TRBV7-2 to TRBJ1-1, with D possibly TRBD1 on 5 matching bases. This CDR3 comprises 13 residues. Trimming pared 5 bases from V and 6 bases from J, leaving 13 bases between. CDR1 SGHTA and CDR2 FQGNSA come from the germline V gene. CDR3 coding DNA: TGTGCCAGCAGCCCGCAGGGACTGGCTGAAGCTTTCTTT. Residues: CASSPQGLAEAFF.

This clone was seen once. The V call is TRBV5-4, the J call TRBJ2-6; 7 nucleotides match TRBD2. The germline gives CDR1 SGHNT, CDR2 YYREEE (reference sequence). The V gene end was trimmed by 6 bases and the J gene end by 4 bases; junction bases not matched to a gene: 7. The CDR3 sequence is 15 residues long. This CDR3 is CASTLGGTGANVLTF. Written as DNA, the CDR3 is TGTGCCAGCACCCTGGGGGGGACCGGGGCCAACGTCCTGACTTTC.

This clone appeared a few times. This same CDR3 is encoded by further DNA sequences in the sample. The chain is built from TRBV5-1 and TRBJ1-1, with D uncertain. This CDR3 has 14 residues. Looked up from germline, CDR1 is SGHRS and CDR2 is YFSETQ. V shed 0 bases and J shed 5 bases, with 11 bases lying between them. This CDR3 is CASSLANGGTEAFF. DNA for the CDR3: TGCGCCAGCAGCTTGGCCAACGGAGGGACTGAAGCTTTCTTT.

The CDR3 region has the DNA TGTGCCAGCAGTAGGACAGTAGTCAATTCACCCCTCCACTTT. Translation gives CASSRTVVNSPLHF. This rearrangement joins TRBV28 to TRBJ1-6; possibly TRBD1 for D (6 bases). This CDR3 is built from 14 residues. V dropped 5 bases and J dropped 7 bases, with 12 bases sitting between them. Germline lookup yields CDR1 MDHEN and CDR2 SYDVKM.